The 27 T cell receptor beta chains given below trace back to one sample, sequenced in a study of blood T cell repertoires in COVID-19. Produced via immunoSEQ multiplex PCR; TCRdb's table is partial and in-frame only. The profile shows about 270,000 clones, about 88% of them singletons. Material for sequencing was PBMCs or T cells enriched from blood (not recorded which). The receptors shown here come from a woman between 45 and 65 years old who had recovered from COVID-19.

This chain links TRBV6-2 or TRBV6-3 with TRBJ2-6, with 9 bases matching TRBD2. V lost 5 bases to trimming and J lost 1 base; unmatched junction nucleotides: 9. This CDR3 has 18 residues. Germline CDR1 reads MNHEY; CDR2 reads SVGEGT. The DNA of the CDR3 is TGTGCCAGCAGTGGGTGGGGACTAGCAAGATCTGGGGCCAACGTCCTGACTTTC. Amino acid sequence: CASSGWGLARSGANVLTF.

V usage is TRBV6-1 and J usage is TRBJ1-2; weak D call: TRBD1 (5 bases). Trimming stripped 1 base from V and 8 bases from J, with 14 bases between. Germline CDR1 and CDR2: MNHNS and SASEGT. This CDR3 region has 14 residues. For the CDR3, the DNA is TGTGCCAGCAGTGAAGGTGGGGGGGTCAACGGCTACACCTTC. This translates into CASSEGGGVNGYTF.

The rearrangement links TRBV7-2 to TRBJ2-1; D remains unclear. The CDR3 is 12 amino acids. From germline, CDR1 is SGHTA and CDR2 FQGNSA. V lost 5 bases and J 8 bases, leaving 10 bases between the germline ends. CDR3 amino acids: CASSPASHEQFF. CDR3 bases: TGTGCCAGCAGCCCCGCGTCCCATGAGCAGTTCTTC. Using reference TRBV7-2 and TRBJ2-1 for the parts outside the CDR3, the full variable domain is GAGVSQSPSNKVTEKGKDVELRCDPISGHTALYWYRQSLGQGLEFLIYFQGNSAPDKSGLPSDRFSAERTGGSVSTLTIQRTQQEDSAVYLCASSPASHEQFFGPGTRLTVL.

The chain uses TRBV4-3 and TRBJ2-5, with D possibly TRBD2 on 6 matching bases. The CDR3 has 13 amino acids. The V end was cut by 1 base, the J end by 7 bases, with 10 bases between. Per germline, CDR1 LGHNA and CDR2 YSLEER. CDR3 nucleotide sequence: TGCGCCAGCAGCCAAGTTCGGGGGTGGACCCAGTACTTC. It specifies CASSQVRGWTQYF.

V is TRBV4-2 and J is TRBJ2-1; TRBD2 is a possible D gene (7 bases). Germline V lookup: CDR1 LGHNA, CDR2 YNFKEQ. The CDR3 is 14 amino acids. Trimming pared 4 bases from V and 8 bases from J, leaving 15 bases between. The CDR3 loop reads CASSLIIGGDEQFF. The CDR3 DNA reads as TGTGCCAGCAGCCTCATCATAGGGGGGGATGAGCAGTTCTTC.

This clone showed up just once. The chain has TRBV19 and TRBJ2-4; TRBD2 agrees at 7 bases. The V gene end was trimmed by 3 bases and the J gene end by 0 bases; junction bases not matched to a gene: 11. CDR1 is LNHDA and CDR2 is SQIVND in the germline V gene (reference sequence). The CDR3 loop spans 18 amino acids. The chain's CDR3 is CASSIGGRRGGAKNIQYF. CDR3 DNA sequence: TGTGCCAGTAGTATTGGCGGGAGACGGGGTGGAGCCAAAAACATTCAGTACTTC.

The rearrangement links TRBV28 to TRBJ2-1; perhaps TRBD1 as D (6 bases). CDR3 size: 13 residues. Trimming took 10 bases from V and 2 from J, leaving 12 bases between them. CDR1 is MDHEN, CDR2 SYDVKM, per germline. CDR3: CATTGSTYNEQFF. The DNA of the CDR3 is TGTGCCACCACAGGGAGTACCTACAATGAGCAGTTCTTC. The full variable domain, its missing parts supplied by reference TRBV28 and TRBJ2-1, is DVKVTQSSRYLVKRTGEKVFLECVQDMDHENMFWYRQDPGLGLRLIYFSYDVKMKEKGDIPEGYSVSREKKERFSLILESASTNQTSMYLCATTGSTYNEQFFGPGTRLTVL.

The chain joins TRBV28 to TRBJ1-1; D gene uncertain. The germline V and J ends were trimmed by 6 bases and 0 bases, with 8 bases remaining between them. The CDR3 runs 13 residues. CDR1 MDHEN and CDR2 SYDVKM come from the germline V gene. In DNA, the CDR3 is TGTGCCAGCAGGACAAATCTGAACACTGAAGCTTTCTTT. This encodes CASRTNLNTEAFF. Based on the CDR3 plus reference TRBV28 and TRBJ1-1, the full variable domain is DVKVTQSSRYLVKRTGEKVFLECVQDMDHENMFWYRQDPGLGLRLIYFSYDVKMKEKGDIPEGYSVSREKKERFSLILESASTNQTSMYLCASRTNLNTEAFFGQGTRLTVV.

The genes are TRBV2 and TRBJ2-1, with 9 nucleotides matching TRBD2. J lost 10 bases, V lost 5 bases, and 9 bases had no gene match. Germline loops: CDR1 SNHLY, CDR2 FYNNEI. The CDR3 is 14 residues long. The DNA for the CDR3 is TGTGCCAGCAGTAATAGCGGGAGTTCGGGGGAGCAGTTCTTC. Its translation: CASSNSGSSGEQFF. The full variable domain, in which reference TRBV2 and TRBJ2-1 provide the parts outside the CDR3, is EPEVTQTPSHQVTQMGQEVILRCVPISNHLYFYWYRQILGQKVEFLVSFYNNEISEKSEIFDDQFSVERPDGSNFTLKIRSTKLEDSAMYFCASSNSGSSGEQFFGPGTRLTVL.

V and J are TRBV19 and TRBJ1-6, with 8 bases identical to TRBD1. Trimming at V came to 6 bases and at J to 5 bases, leaving 6 bases not matched to a gene. Germline assignment: CDR1 LNHDA and CDR2 SQIVND (reference sequence). The length of the CDR3 is 15 residues. Here the CDR3 reads CASRKDRADNSPLHF. The CDR3 region has the DNA TGTGCCAGTAGAAAGGACAGGGCAGATAATTCACCCCTCCACTTT.

The chain uses TRBV5-6 and TRBJ1-3; D gene unclear. The CDR3 length is 15 residues. The V and J ends lost 4 bases and 0 bases respectively, with 11 bases between them. CDR1 is SGHDT and CDR2 is YYEEEE in the germline V gene. The CDR3 is CASSLLGDSGNTIYF. The CDR3 bases are TGTGCCAGCAGCCTACTCGGGGACTCTGGAAACACCATATATTTT.

The chain joins TRBV5-1 to TRBJ2-7, with TRBD1 identical over 9 bases. The V gene's germline CDR1 is SGHRS and CDR2 YFSETQ. The CDR3 consists of 15 residues. J was trimmed by 5 bases and V by 5 bases; bases with no gene match: 11. The CDR3 DNA reads TGCGCCAGCAGTAAGTGGGGGACAGGGAAGGACGAGCAGTACTTC. Translating gives CASSKWGTGKDEQYF.

J is TRBJ1-5 and V is TRBV11-2; possibly TRBD1 for D (5 bases). The ends were cut back, 0 bases at V and 3 bases at J, with 9 bases in the middle. The CDR3 length is 15 residues. Germline V lookup: CDR1 SGHAT, CDR2 FQNNGV. Here the CDR3 reads CASSLDSGPNQPQHF. CDR3 coding DNA: TGTGCCAGCAGCTTAGATTCAGGGCCCAATCAGCCCCAGCATTTT.

This clone was seen a few times. V is TRBV4-2 and J is TRBJ1-6, with 8 positions matching TRBD1. V trimming: 2 bases; J trimming: 7 bases; junction bases outside the gene matches: 4. There are 15 residues in the CDR3. The germline V gene has CDR1 LGHNA and CDR2 YNFKEQ. The chain's CDR3 is CASSQPGQGNSPLHF. The CDR3 DNA is TGTGCCAGCAGCCAACCAGGACAGGGCAATTCACCCCTCCACTTT.

This chain joins TRBV15 and TRBJ2-1; 15 nucleotides line up with TRBD2. The germline V gene encodes CDR1 LNHNV and CDR2 YYDKDF (reference sequence). CDR3 size: 17 residues. V trimming: 0 bases; J trimming: 6 bases; junction bases outside the gene matches: 3. Here the CDR3 reads CATSRDRTSGRANEQFF. The CDR3 coding sequence is TGTGCCACCAGCAGAGATAGGACTAGCGGGAGGGCCAATGAGCAGTTCTTC.

This chain joins TRBV5-6 and TRBJ2-1; maybe TRBD1 (5 bases). V lost 0 bases and J 10 bases, leaving 11 bases between the germline ends. The germline CDR1 and CDR2 sequences are SGHDT and YYEEEE. The CDR3 has 13 amino acids. This CDR3 reads CASSLVVKGEQFF. Here the CDR3 DNA reads TGTGCCAGCAGCTTGGTGGTCAAGGGGGAGCAGTTCTTC.

The V gene is TRBV15, the J gene TRBJ1-1; D is uncertain. Between the trimmed V and J ends, which lost 4 bases and 0 bases, there was a span of 12 bases. This CDR3 is built from 15 residues. Germline-derived CDR1 and CDR2 are LNHNV and YYDKDF (reference sequence). CDR3 coding DNA: TGTGCCACCAGCACATCCATGACTGTGAACACTGAAGCTTTCTTT. This gives the protein CATSTSMTVNTEAFF.

This clone has only one observation. The CDR3 sequence: CSASSWGQGRVLYGYTF. CDR3 DNA: TGCAGTGCTAGTAGTTGGGGCCAGGGAAGGGTTCTCTATGGCTACACCTTC. This chain links TRBV20-1 with TRBJ1-2; D might be TRBD1 (5 bases). This CDR3 spans 17 amino acids. Trimming pared 3 bases from V and 4 bases from J, leaving 24 bases between. CDR1 is DFQATT, CDR2 SNEGSKA, per germline (reference sequence).

V gene TRBV6-5 combines with J gene TRBJ2-7, with 7 bases fitting TRBD2. In germline, CDR1 is MNHEY, CDR2 SVGAGI. With V trimmed by 6 bases and J by 0 bases, 2 bases remained unmatched. This CDR3 region has 13 residues. The DNA for the CDR3 is TGTGCCAGCAGCCGGGACTACTCCTACGAGCAGTACTTC. This gives the protein CASSRDYSYEQYF.

This clone was seen once. This chain links TRBV5-6 with TRBJ2-6; 7 bases map to TRBD1. CDR1 and CDR2 (germline): SGHDT, YYEEEE. V shed 0 bases, J shed 2 bases, and the junction held 5 bases outside the gene matches. The CDR3 contains 17 residues. The CDR3 DNA follows: TGTGCCAGCAGCTTGGGAGGGGGCGTTGCTGGGGCCAACGTCCTGACTTTC. Residues: CASSLGGGVAGANVLTF.

This rearrangement joins TRBV4-3 to TRBJ2-1, with TRBD2 matching 8 bases. Germline CDR1 LGHNA, CDR2 YSLEER. The CDR3 covers 20 residues. Germline trimming cut 0 bases from V and 3 bases from J; bases unmatched to any gene: 16. CDR3 loop: CASSQDRSGGKLIYYNEQFF. The CDR3 DNA reads TGCGCCAGCAGCCAAGATCGCAGCGGGGGAAAATTAATCTACTACAATGAGCAGTTCTTC.

CDR3 residues: CASSQQINQPQHF. The CDR3 DNA reads as TGTGCCAGCAGTCAACAAATCAATCAGCCCCAGCATTTT. The chain joins TRBV7-2 to TRBJ1-5; D ambiguous. The length of the CDR3 is 13 residues. CDR1 and CDR2 (germline): SGHTA, FQGNSA. The V end was cut by 6 bases, the J end by 3 bases, with 9 bases between.

The rearrangement uses TRBV28 and TRBJ2-6; no firm D call. Germline CDR1 MDHEN, CDR2 SYDVKM. The V end was cut by 7 bases, the J end by 2 bases, with 9 bases between. The CDR3 is 14 residues long. CDR3 sequence reads: CASTAQAGANVLTF. The CDR3 nucleotides are TGTGCCAGCACGGCGCAGGCTGGGGCCAACGTCCTGACTTTC. Supplemented by reference TRBV28 and TRBJ2-6, the full variable domain reads DVKVTQSSRYLVKRTGEKVFLECVQDMDHENMFWYRQDPGLGLRLIYFSYDVKMKEKGDIPEGYSVSREKKERFSLILESASTNQTSMYLCASTAQAGANVLTFGAGSRLTVL.

The chain has TRBV5-1 and TRBJ1-4; 8 nucleotides align to TRBD1. This CDR3 has 15 residues. J lost 5 bases, V lost 0 bases, and 3 bases had no gene match. Germline CDR1 is SGHRS and CDR2 is YFSETQ. This chain's CDR3 is CASSLAGQGNEKLFF. The CDR3 DNA is TGCGCCAGCAGCTTGGCCGGACAGGGAAATGAAAAACTGTTTTTT.

This chain links TRBV5-1 with TRBJ2-1; maybe TRBD2 (5 bases). This CDR3 has 15 amino acids. Trimming removed 0 bases at V and 0 bases at J, with 7 bases between. CDR1 SGHRS and CDR2 YFSETQ come from the germline V gene. The CDR3 region has the DNA TGCGCCAGCAGCTTGGACAGCGGCTCCTACAATGAGCAGTTCTTC. Translation gives CASSLDSGSYNEQFF.

The chain employs TRBV4-3 and TRBJ1-6; D is possibly TRBD1 (6 bases). The CDR3 loop spans 15 amino acids. Germline-derived CDR1 and CDR2 are LGHNA and YSLEER. The V end lost 2 bases, the J end lost 6 bases, and 11 bases lay between the germline ends. Here the CDR3 reads CASSQNPQGNSPLHF. The DNA of the CDR3 is TGCGCCAGCAGCCAAAACCCACAGGGTAATTCACCCCTCCACTTT.

This rearrangement joins TRBV28 to TRBJ1-1; the D is unclear. V lost 5 bases, J lost 3 bases, and 13 bases lay in between. The CDR3 totals 14 residues. Looked up from germline, CDR1 is MDHEN and CDR2 is SYDVKM. The DNA for the CDR3 is TGTGCCAGCAGTACTGTATCTCAGGACACTGAAGCTTTCTTT. Protein product: CASSTVSQDTEAFF.